Reported below is one TCR beta chain. Some clones are missing from TCRdb's copy, which holds only in-frame ones; the method was immunoSEQ multiplex PCR. The sample records 50,000 to 65,000 clones, roughly 87% being singletons. The entry originates in a study of lymphopenia after photon versus proton radiotherapy. The CDR3 is made up of 16 amino acids. Germline CDR1 is MGHRA and CDR2 is YSYEKL. After removal of 2 bases from V and 1 base from J, the junction contained 3 bases not matched to a gene. Specimen: peripheral blood, collected from a patient treated with proton-based radiotherapy. The rearrangement uses TRBV4-1 and TRBJ2-1; 9 bases line up with TRBD2. The clonotype originates from a man aged 80 or over with esophageal cancer. The CDR3 sequence: CASSQLAGISYNEQFF. The CDR3 coding sequence is TGCGCCAGCAGCCAACTAGCGGGGATTTCCTACAATGAGCAGTTCTTC.